The clone carrying this T cell receptor (beta chain) has just a few counts. Indicated time point: patch test 1, 2 weeks after DPC sensitization. Specified treatment: therapeutic diphenylcyclopropenone sensitization with weekly scalp DPC. This sample was taken from a study of human T cells and chemical hapten exposure. At the level of the study: Patients, predominantly female, presented with alopecia areata, totalis or universalis.

Deletions cut 1 base from V and 14 bases from J, with 14 bases between. The CDR3 consists of 13 residues. CDR1 SEHNR and CDR2 FQNEAQ come from the germline V gene (reference sequence). TCRdb reprocessed the RACE reads via MiXCR and lists one record per CDR3 protein. The data show about 340,000 distinct CDR3 sequences, about 7% seen once. The receptor comes from a woman under 30 with alopecia areata. Some clones in this sample may be carry-over from other donors' samples. V gene TRBV7-9 combines with J gene TRBJ1-4, with no clear D. The sample consisted of whole blood, taken in connection with sensitization to the hapten diphenylcyclopropenone (DPC). The CDR3 DNA reads TGTGCCAGCAGCTTAGTGTACGGAATGGGGCTGTTTTTT. Protein: CASSLVYGMGLFF.